These 19 T cell receptor beta chains share one sample of origin, sequenced in a study of T cell responses to AZD1222 COVID-19 vaccine (dated by TCRdb to 2020 to 2022). The receptor library was made with the immunoSEQ multiplex PCR assay. TCRdb retrieved this table from immuneACCESS and kept in-frame rearrangements only. Not all clones are present; in checked studies, unresolved V genes account for under half, and no reason is known for the remainder. This sample gives tens of thousands of clones in total; around 85% of them show up just once. The ten largest clones represent 12% of the sample. The sample's time point label is to be understood as: about 28 days (+/-7) after the second vaccine dose. The sequencing used peripheral blood, collected 28 days after the second AZD1222 dose. The receptors derive from an adult who received the AZD1222 COVID-19 vaccine.

The V call is TRBV7-8, the J call TRBJ2-7; D remains ambiguous. V gave up 5 bases and J gave up 4 bases, with 9 bases separating them. Germline loops: CDR1 SGHVS, CDR2 FQNEAQ. The CDR3 length is 12 residues. Written as DNA, the CDR3 is TGTGCCAGCAGCCCAACTATATACGAGCAGTACTTC. This gives the protein CASSPTIYEQYF.

V gene TRBV7-8 combines with J gene TRBJ1-5; D ambiguous. Germline CDR1 reads SGHVS; CDR2 reads FQNEAQ. This CDR3 comprises 15 residues. Trimming removed 1 base from V and 0 bases from J, with 7 bases in between. The CDR3 DNA sequence: TGTGCCAGCAGCTTAGTTGGGTATAGCAATCAGCCCCAGCATTTT. It specifies CASSLVGYSNQPQHF.

This chain links TRBV7-9 with TRBJ2-3, with TRBD2 matching 8 bases. V trimming: 5 bases; J trimming: 1 base; junction bases outside the gene matches: 8. This CDR3 spans 16 amino acids. Germline V CDR1 and CDR2: SEHNR, FQNEAQ (reference sequence). The CDR3 nucleotides read TGTGCCAGCAGCCCGGATAGCGGGGCCCGCACAGATACGCAGTATTTT. Translated, it gives CASSPDSGARTDTQYF.

The chain employs TRBV9 and TRBJ2-7; 10 bases fit TRBD2. Germline lookup yields CDR1 SGDLS and CDR2 YYNGEE. The CDR3 is 19 amino acids. The ends lost 4 bases at V and 3 bases at J; junction bases unmatched: 19. The CDR3 DNA reads as TGTGCCAGCAGCCCCAAACCCCTAAGCGGGAGGGCCAATAGCTACGAGCAGTACTTC. Amino acids: CASSPKPLSGRANSYEQYF.

This chain connects TRBV19 to TRBJ2-5; D may match TRBD1 or TRBD2 (5 bases each). In germline, CDR1 is LNHDA, CDR2 SQIVND (reference sequence). Trimming stripped 2 bases from V and 5 bases from J, with 18 bases between. The CDR3 spans 16 residues. The CDR3 coding sequence is TGTGCCAGTAGTATACAGGGCAGCGGCGCCGTCGAGACCCAGTACTTC. It is translated as CASSIQGSGAVETQYF.

The chain carries TRBV12-3 or TRBV12-4 and TRBJ2-3; no clear D. V was clipped by 6 bases and J by 4 bases, with 8 bases between them. This CDR3 comprises 12 residues. CDR3: CASRFGADTQYF. CDR3 sequence (DNA): TGTGCCAGCAGGTTCGGCGCAGATACGCAGTATTTT.

The chain employs TRBV28 and TRBJ2-7, with D perhaps TRBD1 (6 bases). The CDR3 is made up of 13 amino acids. Germline V lookup: CDR1 MDHEN, CDR2 SYDVKM. Trimming removed 6 bases at V and 3 bases at J, with 12 bases between. The CDR3 protein is CASRATDSYEQYV. CDR3 sequence (DNA): TGTGCCAGCAGGGCCACGGACAGCTACGAGCAGTACGTC.

This chain connects TRBV9 to TRBJ1-1; D unclear. V lost 0 bases to trimming and J lost 3 bases, with 6 bases between them. This CDR3 spans 13 amino acids. Germline CDR1 and CDR2: SGDLS and YYNGEE. As DNA, the CDR3 is TGTGCCAGCAGCGTAGGGAGCGACACTGAAGCTTTCTTT. Protein sequence: CASSVGSDTEAFF. Using reference TRBV9 and TRBJ1-1 for the parts outside the CDR3, the full variable domain is DSGVTQTPKHLITATGQRVTLRCSPRSGDLSVYWYQQSLDQGLQFLIQYYNGEERAKGNILERFSAQQFPDLHSELNLSSLELGDSALYFCASSVGSDTEAFFGQGTRLTVV.

The V gene is TRBV6-5, the J gene TRBJ1-2; 9 positions match TRBD1. In germline, CDR1 is MNHEY, CDR2 SVGAGI. There are 14 residues in the CDR3. The V segment lost 4 bases and the J segment 6 bases; nucleotides outside the gene matches: 6. CDR3 in amino acids: CASSSQDRGNGYTF. In nucleotides, the CDR3 is TGTGCCAGCAGTTCCCAGGACAGGGGCAATGGCTACACCTTC.

V is TRBV3-1 (or the pseudogene TRBV3-2) and J is TRBJ2-5; 10 positions match TRBD1. There are 15 residues in the CDR3. V gave up 3 bases and J gave up 5 bases; unmatched junction bases: 6. Germline CDR1 is LGHDT and CDR2 is YNNKEL (reference sequence). In DNA form, the CDR3 reads TGTGCCAGCAGCCACGGGACAGGGGCCTTGGAGACCCAGTACTTC. Protein sequence: CASSHGTGALETQYF.

The DNA for the CDR3 is TGTGCCAGCAGTTCATCATCTTCCTACGAGCAGTACTTC. Protein: CASSSSSSYEQYF. The chain joins TRBV28 to TRBJ2-7; D unresolved. V was cut by 4 bases and J by 1 base, with 8 bases left in between. Germline assignment: CDR1 MDHEN and CDR2 SYDVKM. This CDR3 comprises 13 residues. Looking up the rest from reference TRBV28 and TRBJ2-7 gives the full variable domain: DVKVTQSSRYLVKRTGEKVFLECVQDMDHENMFWYRQDPGLGLRLIYFSYDVKMKEKGDIPEGYSVSREKKERFSLILESASTNQTSMYLCASSSSSSYEQYFGPGTRLTVT.

The chain carries TRBV19 and TRBJ1-1; D gene uncertain. Germline V CDR1 and CDR2: LNHDA, SQIVND (reference sequence). There are 17 residues in the CDR3. With 5 bases removed from V and 1 base from J, the gap between germline ends came to 20 bases. The CDR3 region has the DNA TGTGCCAGTAGTCCTTATCCGAGGGCGGTTAGGAACACTGAAGCTTTCTTT. Encoded protein: CASSPYPRAVRNTEAFF. Supplemented by reference TRBV19 and TRBJ1-1, the full variable domain reads DGGITQSPKYLFRKEGQNVTLSCEQNLNHDAMYWYRQDPGQGLRLIYYSQIVNDFQKGDIAEGYSVSREKKESFPLTVTSAQKNPTAFYLCASSPYPRAVRNTEAFFGQGTRLTVV.

The CDR3 nucleotides are TGTGCCAGCAGCTTGCACATCCGAAATCAGCCCCAGCATTTT. Residues: CASSLHIRNQPQHF. V is TRBV7-8 and J is TRBJ1-5, with unresolved D. The CDR3 extends over 14 amino acids. V was trimmed by 3 bases and J by 4 bases, leaving 10 bases between them. Germline values: CDR1 SGHVS, CDR2 FQNEAQ.

The V gene is TRBV18, the J gene TRBJ1-5, with no clear D. CDR1 and CDR2 (germline): KGHSH, LQKENI. Deletions cut 2 bases from V and 0 bases from J, with 8 bases between. This CDR3 spans 15 amino acids. CDR3 sequence reads: CASSPGLDSNQPQHF. The CDR3 bases are TGTGCCAGCTCACCAGGACTGGATAGCAATCAGCCCCAGCATTTT.

The chain joins TRBV4-1 to TRBJ1-1; no clear D gene. Trimming cost V 0 bases and J 0 bases, with 8 bases left between them. Germline loops: CDR1 MGHRA, CDR2 YSYEKL. This CDR3 region has 15 residues. CDR3 sequence reads: CASSQDGRVNTEAFF. In nucleotides, the CDR3 is TGCGCCAGCAGCCAAGACGGAAGGGTGAACACTGAAGCTTTCTTT.

This chain connects TRBV11-3 to TRBJ1-2, with no clear D. The CDR3 covers 12 residues. Between the trimmed V and J ends, which lost 5 bases and 14 bases, there was a span of 18 bases. Germline CDR1 SGHNT, CDR2 YENEEA. This chain's CDR3 is CASSLGNTGVTF. In DNA, the CDR3 is TGTGCCAGCAGCCTCGGGAATACTGGGGTTACCTTC.

The rearrangement joins TRBV7-6 to TRBJ2-5; 11 bases are a match to TRBD2. V shed 6 bases, J shed 2 bases, and the junction held 5 bases outside the gene matches. Germline CDR1 and CDR2: SGHVS and FNYEAQ. CDR3 length: 15 amino acids. The CDR3 is CASRSASGGQETQYF. The CDR3 DNA reads TGTGCCAGCAGATCGGCTAGCGGGGGGCAAGAGACCCAGTACTTC.

The J gene is TRBJ1-4, the V gene TRBV24-1, with 10 bases identical to TRBD1. Germline V lookup: CDR1 KGHDR, CDR2 SFDVKD. This CDR3 has 16 residues. V gave up 3 bases and J gave up 0 bases; unmatched junction bases: 0. CDR3 bases: TGTGCCACCAGTGATGGGACAGGGGCAACTAATGAAAAACTGTTTTTT. Encoded protein: CATSDGTGATNEKLFF.

The chain has TRBV27 and TRBJ1-2; TRBD1 agrees at 7 bases. The CDR3 consists of 15 residues. V gave up 4 bases and J gave up 5 bases; unmatched junction bases: 10. Germline CDR1 is MNHEY and CDR2 is SMNVEV (reference sequence). CDR3 bases: TGTGCCAGCAGTTCACAGGGGTTTATGGTATATGGCTACACCTTC. It yields the protein CASSSQGFMVYGYTF.